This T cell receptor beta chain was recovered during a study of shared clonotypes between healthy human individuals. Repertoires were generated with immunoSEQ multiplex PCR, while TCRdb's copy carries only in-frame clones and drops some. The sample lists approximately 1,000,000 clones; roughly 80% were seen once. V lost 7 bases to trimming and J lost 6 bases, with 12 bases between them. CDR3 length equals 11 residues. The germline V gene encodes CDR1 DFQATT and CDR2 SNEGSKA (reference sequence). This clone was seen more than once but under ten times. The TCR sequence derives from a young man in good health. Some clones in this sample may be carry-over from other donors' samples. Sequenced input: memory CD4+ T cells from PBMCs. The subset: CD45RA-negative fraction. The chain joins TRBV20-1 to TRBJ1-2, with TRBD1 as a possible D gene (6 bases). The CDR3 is CSVDRGHGYTF. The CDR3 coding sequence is TGCAGTGTCGACCGGGGGCATGGCTACACCTTC.